This TCR beta chain was captured in a study of OX40 agonist ivuxolimab in advanced cancers. Overall study: Aged about 23 to 80 with a mean of approximately 57 years, they were 75% to 85% male. The study, taken as a whole, reports: Undetermined was the antigen specificity of the expanded peripheral T cells. Partly responding patients at 0.1-3.0 mg/kg showed some of the smallest clonal expansion. By week 6 at 0.1 to 3.0 mg/kg, blood CD4+ and CD8+ T cells had expanded clonally.

CDR1 and CDR2 (germline): PRHDT, FYEKMQ (reference sequence). The CDR3 is made up of 13 amino acids. Between the trimmed V and J ends, which lost 5 bases and 7 bases, there was a span of 9 bases. Clones were sequenced by immunoSEQ multiplex PCR, and TCRdb holds only the in-frame ones, with some missing. The repertoire holds more than 50,000 clones, with 94% as singletons. In regard to this clone: Antigen: not known.

The sequencing here drew on CD4+ or CD8+ T cells sorted from blood, taken in a trial of the OX40 agonist ivuxolimab. The TCR sequence derives from an adult with an advanced solid tumor such as melanoma, head and neck, liver or kidney cancer. The J gene is TRBJ2-6, the V gene TRBV13; no reliable D call. The CDR3 DNA is TGTGCCAGCAGCGTCTTAAGTGCCAACGTCCTGACTTTC. Encoded protein: CASSVLSANVLTF. The full variable domain, its missing parts supplied by reference TRBV13 and TRBJ2-6, is AAGVIQSPRHLIKEKRETATLKCYPIPRHDTVYWYQQGPGQDPQFLISFYEKMQSDKGSIPDRFSAQQFSDYHSELNMSSLELGDSALYFCASSVLSANVLTFGAGSRLTVL.